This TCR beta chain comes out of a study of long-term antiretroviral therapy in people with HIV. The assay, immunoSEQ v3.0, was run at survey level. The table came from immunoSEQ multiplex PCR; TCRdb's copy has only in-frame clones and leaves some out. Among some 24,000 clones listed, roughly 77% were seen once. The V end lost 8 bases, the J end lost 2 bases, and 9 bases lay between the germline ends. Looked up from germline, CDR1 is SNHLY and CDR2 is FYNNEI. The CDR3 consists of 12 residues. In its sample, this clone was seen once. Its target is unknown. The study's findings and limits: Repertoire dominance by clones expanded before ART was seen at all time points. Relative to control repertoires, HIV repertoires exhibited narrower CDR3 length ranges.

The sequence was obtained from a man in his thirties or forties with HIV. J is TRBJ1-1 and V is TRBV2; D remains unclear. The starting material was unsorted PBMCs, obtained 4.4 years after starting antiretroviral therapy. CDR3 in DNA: TGTGCCAGCCAAAGGAGCAACACTGAAGCTTTCTTT. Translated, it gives CASQRSNTEAFF.